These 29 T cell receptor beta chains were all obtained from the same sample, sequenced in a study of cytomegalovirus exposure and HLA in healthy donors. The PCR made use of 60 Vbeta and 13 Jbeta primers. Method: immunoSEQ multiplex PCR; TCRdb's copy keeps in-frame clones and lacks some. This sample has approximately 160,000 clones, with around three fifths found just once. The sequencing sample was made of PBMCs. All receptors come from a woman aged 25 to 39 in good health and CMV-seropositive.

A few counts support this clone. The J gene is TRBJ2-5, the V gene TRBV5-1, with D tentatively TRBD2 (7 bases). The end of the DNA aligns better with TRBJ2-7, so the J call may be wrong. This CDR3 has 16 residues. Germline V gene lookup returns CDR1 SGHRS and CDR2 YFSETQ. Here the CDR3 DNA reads TGCGCCAGCAGCTTGTCTAGGGGGAGGGCCCTCTACGAGCAGTACTTC. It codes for CASSLSRGRALYEQYF.

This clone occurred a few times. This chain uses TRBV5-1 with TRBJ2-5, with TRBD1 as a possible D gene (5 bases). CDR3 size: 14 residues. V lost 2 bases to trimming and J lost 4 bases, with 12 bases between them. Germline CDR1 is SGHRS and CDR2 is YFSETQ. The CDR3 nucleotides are TGCGCCAGCAGCTTTGACAGCTCCCCAGAGACCCAGTACTTC. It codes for CASSFDSSPETQYF.

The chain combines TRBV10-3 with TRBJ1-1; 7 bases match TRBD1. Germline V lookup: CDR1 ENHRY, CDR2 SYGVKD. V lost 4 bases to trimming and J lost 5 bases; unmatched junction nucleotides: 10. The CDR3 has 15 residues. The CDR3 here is CAISATDRPGTEAFF. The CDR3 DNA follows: TGTGCCATCAGTGCCACGGACAGGCCGGGAACTGAAGCTTTCTTT.

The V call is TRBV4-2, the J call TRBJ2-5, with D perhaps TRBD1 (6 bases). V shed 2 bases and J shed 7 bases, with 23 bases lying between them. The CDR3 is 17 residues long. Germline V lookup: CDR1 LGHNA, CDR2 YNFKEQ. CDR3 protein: CASSQILGAGDLGTQYF. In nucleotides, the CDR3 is TGTGCCAGCAGCCAAATCCTTGGGGCAGGGGATTTGGGGACCCAGTACTTC.

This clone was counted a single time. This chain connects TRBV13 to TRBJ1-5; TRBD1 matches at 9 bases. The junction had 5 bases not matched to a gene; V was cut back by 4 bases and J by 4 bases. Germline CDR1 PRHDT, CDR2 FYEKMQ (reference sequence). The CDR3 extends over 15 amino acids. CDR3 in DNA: TGTGCCAGCAGCTACTCCGGACAGGGGAATCAGCCCCAGCATTTT. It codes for CASSYSGQGNQPQHF.

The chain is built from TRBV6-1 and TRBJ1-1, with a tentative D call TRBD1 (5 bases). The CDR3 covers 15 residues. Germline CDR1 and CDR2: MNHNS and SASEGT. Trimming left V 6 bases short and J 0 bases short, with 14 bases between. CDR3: CASRGTGGMNTEAFF. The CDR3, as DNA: TGTGCCAGCAGGGGGACCGGAGGGATGAACACTGAAGCTTTCTTT.

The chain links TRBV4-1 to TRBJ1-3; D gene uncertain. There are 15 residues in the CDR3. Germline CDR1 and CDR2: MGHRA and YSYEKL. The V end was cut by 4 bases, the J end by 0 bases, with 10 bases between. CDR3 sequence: CASSLSLASGNTIYF. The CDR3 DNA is TGCGCCAGCAGCCTATCCCTGGCCTCTGGAAACACCATATATTTT.

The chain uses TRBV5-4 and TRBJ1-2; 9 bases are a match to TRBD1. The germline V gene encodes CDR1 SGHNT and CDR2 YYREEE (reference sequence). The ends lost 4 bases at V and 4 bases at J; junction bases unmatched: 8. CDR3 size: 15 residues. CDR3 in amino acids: CASSLGQGRFYGYTF. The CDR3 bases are TGTGCCAGCAGCCTAGGACAGGGGAGGTTCTATGGCTACACCTTC.

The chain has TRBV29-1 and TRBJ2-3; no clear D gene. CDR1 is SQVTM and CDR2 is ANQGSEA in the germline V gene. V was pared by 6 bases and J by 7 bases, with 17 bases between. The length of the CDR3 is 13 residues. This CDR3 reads CSVSPGSENTQYF. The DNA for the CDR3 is TGCAGCGTCTCCCCCGGTTCCGAAAATACGCAGTATTTT.

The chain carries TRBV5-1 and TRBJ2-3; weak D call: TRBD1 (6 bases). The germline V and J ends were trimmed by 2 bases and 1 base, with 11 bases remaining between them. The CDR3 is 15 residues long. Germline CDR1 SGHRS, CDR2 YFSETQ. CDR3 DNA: TGCGCCAGCAGCTTTGACGCAGGGGGCACAGATACGCAGTATTTT. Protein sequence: CASSFDAGGTDTQYF.

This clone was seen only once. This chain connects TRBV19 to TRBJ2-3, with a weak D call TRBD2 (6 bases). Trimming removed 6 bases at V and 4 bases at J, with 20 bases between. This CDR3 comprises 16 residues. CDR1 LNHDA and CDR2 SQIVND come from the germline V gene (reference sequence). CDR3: CASRPLGLGGADTQYF. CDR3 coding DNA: TGTGCCAGTAGGCCGTTGGGCCTTGGCGGGGCAGATACGCAGTATTTT.

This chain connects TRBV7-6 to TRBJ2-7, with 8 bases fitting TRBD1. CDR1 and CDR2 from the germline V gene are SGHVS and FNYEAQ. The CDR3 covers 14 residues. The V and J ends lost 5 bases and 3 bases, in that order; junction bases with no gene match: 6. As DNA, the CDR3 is TGTGCCAGCAGCCCCCGCAGGGGGCTCTACGAGCAGTACTTC. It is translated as CASSPRRGLYEQYF.

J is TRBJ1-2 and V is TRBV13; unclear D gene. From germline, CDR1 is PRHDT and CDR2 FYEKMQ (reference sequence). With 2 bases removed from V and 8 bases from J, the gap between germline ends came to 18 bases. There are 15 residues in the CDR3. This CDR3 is CASSLFGVLGGGYTF. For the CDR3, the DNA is TGTGCCAGCAGCTTATTTGGAGTTCTAGGTGGGGGCTACACCTTC.

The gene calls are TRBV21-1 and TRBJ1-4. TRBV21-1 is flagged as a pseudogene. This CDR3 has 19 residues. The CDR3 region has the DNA TGTGCCAGCAGCAAAGCCGTCTTCACTCCCGTTGCAACTAATGAAAAACTGTTTTTT. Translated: CASSKAVFTPVATNEKLFF.

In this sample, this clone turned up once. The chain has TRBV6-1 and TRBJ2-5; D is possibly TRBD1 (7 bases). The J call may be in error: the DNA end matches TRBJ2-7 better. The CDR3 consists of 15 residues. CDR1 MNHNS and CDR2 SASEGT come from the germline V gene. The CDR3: CASSVVGGGGYEQYF. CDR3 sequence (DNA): TGTGCCAGCAGTGTAGTCGGAGGGGGCGGTTACGAGCAGTACTTC.

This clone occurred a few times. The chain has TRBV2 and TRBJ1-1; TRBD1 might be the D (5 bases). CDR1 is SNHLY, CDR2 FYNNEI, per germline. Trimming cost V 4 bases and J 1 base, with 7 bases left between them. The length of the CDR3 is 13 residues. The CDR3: CASSVQGNTEAFF. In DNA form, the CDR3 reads TGTGCCAGCAGTGTTCAGGGGAACACTGAAGCTTTCTTT. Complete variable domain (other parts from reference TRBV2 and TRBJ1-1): EPEVTQTPSHQVTQMGQEVILRCVPISNHLYFYWYRQILGQKVEFLVSFYNNEISEKSEIFDDQFSVERPDGSNFTLKIRSTKLEDSAMYFCASSVQGNTEAFFGQGTRLTVV.

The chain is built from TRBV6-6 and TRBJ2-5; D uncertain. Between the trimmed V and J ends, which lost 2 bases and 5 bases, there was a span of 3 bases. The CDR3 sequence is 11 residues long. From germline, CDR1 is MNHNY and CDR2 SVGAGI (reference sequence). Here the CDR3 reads CASSYLETQYF. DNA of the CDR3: TGTGCCAGCAGTTACCTGGAGACCCAGTACTTC.

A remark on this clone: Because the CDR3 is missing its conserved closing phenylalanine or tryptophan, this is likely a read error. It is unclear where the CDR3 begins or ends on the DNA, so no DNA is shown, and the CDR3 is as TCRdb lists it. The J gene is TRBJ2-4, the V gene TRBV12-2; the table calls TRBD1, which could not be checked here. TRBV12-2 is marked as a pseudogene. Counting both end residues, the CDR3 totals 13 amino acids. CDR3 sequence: CASRFTQEGQGPI.

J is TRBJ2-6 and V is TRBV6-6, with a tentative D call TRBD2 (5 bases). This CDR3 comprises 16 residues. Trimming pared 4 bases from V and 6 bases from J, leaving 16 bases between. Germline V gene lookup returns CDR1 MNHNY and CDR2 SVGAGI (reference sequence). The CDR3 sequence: CASSSPDLWEANVLTF. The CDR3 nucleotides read TGTGCCAGCAGTTCCCCGGACTTGTGGGAGGCCAACGTCCTGACTTTC.

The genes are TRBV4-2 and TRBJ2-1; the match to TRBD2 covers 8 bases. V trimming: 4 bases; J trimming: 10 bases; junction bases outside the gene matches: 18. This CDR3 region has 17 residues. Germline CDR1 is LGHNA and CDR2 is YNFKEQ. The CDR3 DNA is TGTGCCAGCAGCCCAAGGGGACGGGGGGGGGCAGTAGGAGAGCAGTTCTTC. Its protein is CASSPRGRGGAVGEQFF.

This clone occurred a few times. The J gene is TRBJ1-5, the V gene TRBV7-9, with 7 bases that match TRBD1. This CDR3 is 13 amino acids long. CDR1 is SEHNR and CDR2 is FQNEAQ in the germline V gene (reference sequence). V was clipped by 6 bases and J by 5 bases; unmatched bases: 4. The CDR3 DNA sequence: TGTGCCAGCAGTCGCGGACAGGATCAGCCCCAGCATTTT. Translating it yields CASSRGQDQPQHF.

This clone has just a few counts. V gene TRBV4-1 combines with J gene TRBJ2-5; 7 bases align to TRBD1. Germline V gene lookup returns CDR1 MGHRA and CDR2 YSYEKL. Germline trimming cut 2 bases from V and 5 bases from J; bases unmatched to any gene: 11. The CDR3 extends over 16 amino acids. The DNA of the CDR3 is TGCGCCAGCAGCCAAAGAGGGGGCCCGGGATTGGAGACCCAGTACTTC. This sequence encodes CASSQRGGPGLETQYF.

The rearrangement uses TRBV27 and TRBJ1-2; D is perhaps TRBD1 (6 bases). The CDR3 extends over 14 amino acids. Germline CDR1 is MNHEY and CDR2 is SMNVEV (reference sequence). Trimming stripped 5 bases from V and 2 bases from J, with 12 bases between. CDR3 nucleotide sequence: TGTGCCAGCAGTCTAGGGGGACGGAACTATGGCTACACCTTC. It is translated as CASSLGGRNYGYTF.

The DNA for the CDR3 is TGTGCCAGCAGCTTGGGAGTAAATGAAAAACTGTTTTTT. The encoded protein is CASSLGVNEKLFF. The rearrangement uses TRBV5-6 and TRBJ1-4, with unresolved D. The V end was cut by 0 bases, the J end by 5 bases, with 5 bases between. The CDR3 runs to 13 residues. Germline values: CDR1 SGHDT, CDR2 YYEEEE.

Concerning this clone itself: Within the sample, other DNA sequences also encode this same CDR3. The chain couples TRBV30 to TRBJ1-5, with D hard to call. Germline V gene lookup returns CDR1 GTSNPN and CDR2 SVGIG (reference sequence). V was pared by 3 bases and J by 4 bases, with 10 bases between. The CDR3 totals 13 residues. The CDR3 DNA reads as TGTGCCTGGAGCGCGGGAGGGAATCAGCCCCAGCATTTT. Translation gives CAWSAGGNQPQHF.

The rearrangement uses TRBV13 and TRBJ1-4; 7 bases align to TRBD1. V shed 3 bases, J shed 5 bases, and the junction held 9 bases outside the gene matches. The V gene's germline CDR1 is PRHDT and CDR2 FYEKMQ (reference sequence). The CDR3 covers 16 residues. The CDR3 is CASSLGPGGLNEKLFF. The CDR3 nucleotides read TGTGCCAGCAGCTTGGGCCCAGGGGGGTTGAATGAAAAACTGTTTTTT.

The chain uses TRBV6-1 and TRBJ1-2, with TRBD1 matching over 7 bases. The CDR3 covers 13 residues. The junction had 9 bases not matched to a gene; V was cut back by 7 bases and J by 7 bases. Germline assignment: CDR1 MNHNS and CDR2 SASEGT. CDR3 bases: TGTGCCAGCATCGGTAACAGGGGCTCTGGCTACACCTTC. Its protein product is CASIGNRGSGYTF.

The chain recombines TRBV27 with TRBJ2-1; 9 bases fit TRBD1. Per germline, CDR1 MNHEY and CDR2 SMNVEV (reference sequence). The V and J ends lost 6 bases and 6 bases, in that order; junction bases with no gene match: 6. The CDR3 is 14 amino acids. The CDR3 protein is CASRQGALINEQFF. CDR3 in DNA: TGTGCCAGCAGACAGGGGGCGCTTATCAATGAGCAGTTCTTC.

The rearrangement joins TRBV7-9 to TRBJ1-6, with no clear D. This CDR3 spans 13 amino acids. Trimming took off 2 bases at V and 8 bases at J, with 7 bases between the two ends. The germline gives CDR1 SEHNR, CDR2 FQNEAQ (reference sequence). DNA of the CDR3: TGTGCCAGCAGCTTAATCGGGGATTCACCCCTCCACTTT. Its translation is CASSLIGDSPLHF.